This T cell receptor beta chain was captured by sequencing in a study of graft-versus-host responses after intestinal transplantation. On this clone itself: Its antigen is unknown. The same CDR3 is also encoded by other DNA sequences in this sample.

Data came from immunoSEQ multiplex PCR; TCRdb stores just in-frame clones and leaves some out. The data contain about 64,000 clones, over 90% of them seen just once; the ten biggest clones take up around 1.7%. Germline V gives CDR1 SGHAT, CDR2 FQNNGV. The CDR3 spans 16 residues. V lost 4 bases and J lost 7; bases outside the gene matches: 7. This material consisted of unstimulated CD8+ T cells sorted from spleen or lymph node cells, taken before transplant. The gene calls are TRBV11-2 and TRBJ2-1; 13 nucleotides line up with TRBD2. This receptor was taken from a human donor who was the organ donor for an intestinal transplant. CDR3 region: CASSSGLAGVLNEQFF. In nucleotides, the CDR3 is TGTGCCAGCAGCTCCGGACTAGCGGGAGTTTTAAATGAGCAGTTCTTC.